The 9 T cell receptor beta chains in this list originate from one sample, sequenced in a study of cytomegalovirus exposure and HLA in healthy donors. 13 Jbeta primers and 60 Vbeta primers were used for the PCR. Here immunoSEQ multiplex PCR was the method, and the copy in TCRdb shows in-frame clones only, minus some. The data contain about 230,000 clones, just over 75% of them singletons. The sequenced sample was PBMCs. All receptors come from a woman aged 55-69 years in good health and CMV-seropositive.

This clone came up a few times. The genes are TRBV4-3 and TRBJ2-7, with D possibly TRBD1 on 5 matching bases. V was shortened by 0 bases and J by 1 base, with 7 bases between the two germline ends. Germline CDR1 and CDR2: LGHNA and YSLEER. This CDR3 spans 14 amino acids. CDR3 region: CASSQETASYEQYF. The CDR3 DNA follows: TGCGCCAGCAGCCAAGAGACAGCGTCCTACGAGCAGTACTTC.

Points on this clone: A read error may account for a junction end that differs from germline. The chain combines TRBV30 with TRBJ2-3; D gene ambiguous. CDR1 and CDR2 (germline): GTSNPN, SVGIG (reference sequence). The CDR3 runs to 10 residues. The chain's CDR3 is CAWGTDTQYF. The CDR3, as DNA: TGTGCCTGGGGTACAGACACGCAGTATTTT.

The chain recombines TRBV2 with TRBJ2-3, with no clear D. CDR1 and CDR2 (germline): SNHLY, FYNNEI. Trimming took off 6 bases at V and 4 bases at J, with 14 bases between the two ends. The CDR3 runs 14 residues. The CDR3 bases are TGTGCCAGCAGGAGGTCCCTGGAGCCAGATACGCAGTATTTT. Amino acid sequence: CASRRSLEPDTQYF.

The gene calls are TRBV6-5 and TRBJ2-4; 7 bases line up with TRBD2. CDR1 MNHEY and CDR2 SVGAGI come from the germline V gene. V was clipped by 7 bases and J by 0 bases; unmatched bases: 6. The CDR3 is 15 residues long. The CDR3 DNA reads TGTGCCAGCACCCGGGACTATCGAGCCAAAAACATTCAGTACTTC. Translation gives CASTRDYRAKNIQYF.

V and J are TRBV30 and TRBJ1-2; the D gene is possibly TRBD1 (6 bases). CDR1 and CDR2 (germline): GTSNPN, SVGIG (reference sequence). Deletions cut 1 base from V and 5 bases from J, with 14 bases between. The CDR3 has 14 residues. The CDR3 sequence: CAWSEDSEGYGYTF. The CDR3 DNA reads TGTGCCTGGAGTGAGGACAGCGAGGGGTATGGCTACACCTTC.

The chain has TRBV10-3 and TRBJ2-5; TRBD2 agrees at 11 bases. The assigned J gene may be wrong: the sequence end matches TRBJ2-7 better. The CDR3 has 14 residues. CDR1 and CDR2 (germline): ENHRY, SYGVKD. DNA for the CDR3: TGTGCCATCAGTGTCACTAGCGGGAGCTACGAGCAGTACTTC. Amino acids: CAISVTSGSYEQYF.

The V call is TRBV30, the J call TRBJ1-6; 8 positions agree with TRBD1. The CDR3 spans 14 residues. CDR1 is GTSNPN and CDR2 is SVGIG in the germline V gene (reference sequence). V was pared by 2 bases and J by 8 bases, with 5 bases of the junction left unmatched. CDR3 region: CAWSRDRGYSPLHF. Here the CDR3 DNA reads TGTGCCTGGAGTCGTGACAGGGGATATTCACCCCTCCACTTT.

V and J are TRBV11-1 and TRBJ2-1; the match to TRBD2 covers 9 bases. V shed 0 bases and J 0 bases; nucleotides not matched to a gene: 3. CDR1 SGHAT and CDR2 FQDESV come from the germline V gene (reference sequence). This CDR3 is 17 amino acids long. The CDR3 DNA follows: TGTGCCAGCAGCTTAGCTAGCGGGAGAAGCTCCTACAATGAGCAGTTCTTC. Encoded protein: CASSLASGRSSYNEQFF.

The CDR3 DNA reads as TGTGCCAGCAGTTACTCGCAAGCCCTTAACTATGGCTACACCTTC. Protein sequence: CASSYSQALNYGYTF. This chain uses TRBV6-5 with TRBJ1-2; no reliable D call. CDR1 is MNHEY and CDR2 is SVGAGI in the germline V gene. V lost 0 bases to trimming and J lost 1 base, with 9 bases between them. The length of the CDR3 is 15 residues.